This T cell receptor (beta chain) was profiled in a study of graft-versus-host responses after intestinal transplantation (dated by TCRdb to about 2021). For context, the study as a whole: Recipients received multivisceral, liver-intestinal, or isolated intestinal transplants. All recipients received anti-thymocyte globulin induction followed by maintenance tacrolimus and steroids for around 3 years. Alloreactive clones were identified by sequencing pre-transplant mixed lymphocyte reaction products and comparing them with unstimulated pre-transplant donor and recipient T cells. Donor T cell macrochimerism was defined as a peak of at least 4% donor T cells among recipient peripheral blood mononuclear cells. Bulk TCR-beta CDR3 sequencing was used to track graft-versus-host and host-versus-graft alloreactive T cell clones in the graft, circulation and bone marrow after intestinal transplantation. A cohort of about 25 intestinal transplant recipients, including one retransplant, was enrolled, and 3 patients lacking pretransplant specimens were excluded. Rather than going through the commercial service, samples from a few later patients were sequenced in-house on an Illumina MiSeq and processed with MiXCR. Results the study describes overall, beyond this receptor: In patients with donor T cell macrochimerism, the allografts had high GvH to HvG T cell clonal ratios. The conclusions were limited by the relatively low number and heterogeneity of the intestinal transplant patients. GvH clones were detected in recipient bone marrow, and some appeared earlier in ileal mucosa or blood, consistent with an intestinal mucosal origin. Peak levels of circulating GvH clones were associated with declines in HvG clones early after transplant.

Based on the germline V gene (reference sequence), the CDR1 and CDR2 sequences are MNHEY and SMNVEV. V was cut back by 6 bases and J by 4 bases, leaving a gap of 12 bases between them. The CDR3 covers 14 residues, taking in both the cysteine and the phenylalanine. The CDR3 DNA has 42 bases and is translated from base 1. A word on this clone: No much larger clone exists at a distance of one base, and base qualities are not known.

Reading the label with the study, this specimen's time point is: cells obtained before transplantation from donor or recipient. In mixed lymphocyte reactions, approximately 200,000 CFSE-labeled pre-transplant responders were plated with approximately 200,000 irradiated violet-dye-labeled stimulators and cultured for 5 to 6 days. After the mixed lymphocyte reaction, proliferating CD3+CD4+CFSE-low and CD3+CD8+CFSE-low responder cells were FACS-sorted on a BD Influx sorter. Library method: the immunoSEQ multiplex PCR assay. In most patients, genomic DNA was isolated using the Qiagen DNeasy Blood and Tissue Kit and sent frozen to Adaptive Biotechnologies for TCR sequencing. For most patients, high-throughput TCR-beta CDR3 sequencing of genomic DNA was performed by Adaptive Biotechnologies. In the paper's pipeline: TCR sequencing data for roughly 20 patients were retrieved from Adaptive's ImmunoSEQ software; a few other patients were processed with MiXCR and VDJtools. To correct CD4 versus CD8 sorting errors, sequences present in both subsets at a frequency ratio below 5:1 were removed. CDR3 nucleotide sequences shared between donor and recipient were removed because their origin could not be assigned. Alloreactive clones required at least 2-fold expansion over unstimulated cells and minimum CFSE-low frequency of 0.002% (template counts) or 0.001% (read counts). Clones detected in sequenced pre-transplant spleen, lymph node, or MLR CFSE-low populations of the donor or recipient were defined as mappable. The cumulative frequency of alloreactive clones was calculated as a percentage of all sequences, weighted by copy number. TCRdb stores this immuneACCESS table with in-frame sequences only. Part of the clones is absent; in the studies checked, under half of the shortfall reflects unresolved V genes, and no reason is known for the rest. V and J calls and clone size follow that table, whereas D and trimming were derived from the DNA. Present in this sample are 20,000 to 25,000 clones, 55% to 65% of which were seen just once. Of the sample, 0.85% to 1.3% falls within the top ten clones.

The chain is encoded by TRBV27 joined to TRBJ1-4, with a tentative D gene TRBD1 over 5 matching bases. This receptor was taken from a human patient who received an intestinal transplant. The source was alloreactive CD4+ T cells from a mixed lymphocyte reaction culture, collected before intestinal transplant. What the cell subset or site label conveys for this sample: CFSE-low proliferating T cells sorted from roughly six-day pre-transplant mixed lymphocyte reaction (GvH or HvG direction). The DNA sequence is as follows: TGTGCCAGCAGGCGGGGCAGAGTTAATGAAAAACTGTTTTTT. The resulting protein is CASRRGRVNEKLFF. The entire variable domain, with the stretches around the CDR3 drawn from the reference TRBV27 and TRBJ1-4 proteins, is EAQVTQNPRYLITVTGKKLTVTCSQNMNHEYMSWYRQDPGLGLRQIYYSMNVEVTDKGDVPEGYKVSRKEKRNFPLILESPSPNQTSLYFCASRRGRVNEKLFFGSGTQLSVL.